A single T cell receptor beta chain is shown here with its context. What this receptor recognizes is not known. Base qualities are missing; no much larger clone stands one base away. This entry comes from a study of cytomegalovirus exposure and HLA in healthy donors (TCRdb year 2017). About the full investigation: According to a later analysis, the roughly 120 validation repertoires were produced on the same platform as the 600 to 850 repertoires of the first cohort. To predict cytomegalovirus infection status, the study brought together high-throughput TCR immunosequencing, statistical association of individual TCRs with disease status, and machine learning. The study was designed to test whether signatures of past pathogen exposure could be identified by cataloging public T cell receptors. In addition to the first cohort of 666 subjects, a separate validation cohort of approximately 130 different subjects was used. The research as a whole found: In vitro tests confirmed that a few of the cytomegalovirus-associated TCR beta chains recognize cytomegalovirus antigens. A later analysis found that TCRs clustered in the first cohort also tended to co-occur in the roughly 120 validation repertoires, with about 94% of cluster scores above 0. Most TCR sequences were seen in very few donors, while some public TCRs were found in many individuals. The authors suggested that the approach could potentially be extended to other disease states and immunological phenotypes. The classifier was reported to diagnose cytomegalovirus status with high specificity and sensitivity in both the original cohort and the validation cohort. In the study, approximately 160 TCR beta chains were listed as associated with cytomegalovirus. The validation cohort had no HLA typing available for a later analysis, so co-occurrence within that cohort was assessed over all 120 or so repertoires.

The germline V gene encodes CDR1 SNHLY and CDR2 FYNNEI. Relative to germline, V is missing 6 bases and J is missing 4 bases, with 9 bases of the junction outside any gene match. Counted from cysteine to phenylalanine, this CDR3 has 15 amino acids. Of the read, only the CDR3 DNA is kept; its 45 bases are in frame from base 1. The method was the immunoSEQ multiplex PCR assay. From the authors' description of their analysis: A statistical classification framework was developed to diagnose cytomegalovirus status using the catalog of TCR beta chain sequences. TCRdb re-hosts the immuneACCESS table, in-frame sequences only. Its copies lack some clones; in the studies checked, an unresolved V gene accounts for under half of them, and the cause for the rest is not known. Clonal size and the V and J genes are those of that table, whereas D and trimming came from the DNA. This sample holds roughly 45,000 clones; roughly 90% were observed only once. The ten biggest clones cover approximately 5.4% of the sample.

The donors belonged to the validation cohort of approximately 130 subjects, which was separate from the roughly 700-subject first cohort. The sequence was collected from a man between 18 and 35 years old in good health and CMV-seronegative. Sample: PBMCs. Recombination linked TRBV2 to TRBJ2-7, with TRBD1 identical over 10 junction bases. The CDR3 region reads CASSRGTGVNYEQYF. The sequence in DNA is TGTGCCAGCAGCCGAGGGACAGGGGTGAATTACGAGCAGTACTTC.